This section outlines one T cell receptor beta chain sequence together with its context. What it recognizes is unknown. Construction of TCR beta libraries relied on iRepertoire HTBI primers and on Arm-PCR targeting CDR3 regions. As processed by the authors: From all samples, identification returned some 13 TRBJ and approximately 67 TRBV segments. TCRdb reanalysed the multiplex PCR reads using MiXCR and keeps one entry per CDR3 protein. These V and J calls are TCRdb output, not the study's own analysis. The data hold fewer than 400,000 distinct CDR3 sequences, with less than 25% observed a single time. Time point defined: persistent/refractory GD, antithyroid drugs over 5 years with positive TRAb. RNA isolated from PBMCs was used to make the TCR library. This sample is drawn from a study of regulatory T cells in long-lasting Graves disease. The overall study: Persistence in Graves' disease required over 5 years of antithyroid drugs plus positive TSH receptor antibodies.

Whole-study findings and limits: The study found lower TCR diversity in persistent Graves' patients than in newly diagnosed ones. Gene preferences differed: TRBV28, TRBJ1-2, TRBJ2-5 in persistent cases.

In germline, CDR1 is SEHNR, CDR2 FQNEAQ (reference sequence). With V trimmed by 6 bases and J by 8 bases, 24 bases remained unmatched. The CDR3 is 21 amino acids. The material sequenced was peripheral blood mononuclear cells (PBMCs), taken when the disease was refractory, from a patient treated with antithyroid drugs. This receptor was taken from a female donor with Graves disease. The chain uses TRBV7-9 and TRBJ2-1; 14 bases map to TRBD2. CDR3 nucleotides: TGTGCCAGCAGTTACATATTTTACACCGGGACTAGCGGGAGTGGTCAGGATGAGCAGTTCTTC. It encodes CASSYIFYTGTSGSGQDEQFF.